A selection of T cell receptor beta chains follows, all from one sample in a study of human T cells and chemical hapten exposure. Each CDR3 protein gets one entry after TCRdb re-called the RACE reads with MiXCR. The data contain roughly 64,000 distinct CDR3 sequences, 11% of them seen just once; the ten biggest clones take up almost 4%. Source: whole blood, taken in connection with sensitization to the hapten diphenylcyclopropenone (DPC). The receptors were sampled from a woman between 35 and 50 years old with alopecia areata. Some clones in this sample may be carry-over from other donors' samples. The CDR3 runs from the conserved cysteine through the conserved F or W. Each record gives: D gene, clone size, J gene, V gene, CDR3 length, CDR3 protein, CDR3 DNA. A D gene is named only where the DNA matches it firmly. For some rows the clone size is stated as once, few or many, or as a class when expanded; others skip it.

D: -
size: many
J: TRBJ1-1
V: TRBV5-4
length: 15
CDR3: CASSSKQGSITEAFF
DNA: TGTGCCAGCAGCTCAAAACAGGGTAGTATCACTGAAGCTTTCTTT

D: -
size: -
J: TRBJ2-2
V: TRBV29-1
length: 13
CDR3: CSVARGTHGELFF
DNA: TGCAGCGTTGCCCGGGGCACGCACGGGGAGCTGTTTTTT

D: -
size: -
J: TRBJ2-7
V: TRBV21-1
length: 16
CDR3: CASSGRGQGSSYEQYF
DNA: TGTGCCAGCAGCGGACGGGGACAGGGAAGCTCCTACGAGCAGTACTTC

D: TRBD1
size: few
J: TRBJ2-1
V: TRBV6-2/TRBV6-3
length: 16
CDR3: CASSLTGTGMGDEQFF
DNA: TGTGCCAGCAGTCTGACCGGGACAGGGATGGGCGATGAGCAGTTCTTC

D: -
size: -
J: TRBJ2-1
V: TRBV7-7
length: 13
CDR3: CASSPSSADGQFF
DNA: TGTGCTAGCAGCCCATCTAGCGCCGATGGGCAGTTCTTC

D: -
size: many
J: TRBJ2-3
V: TRBV28
length: 16
CDR3: CASSLTGVRSTDTQYF
DNA: TGTGCCAGCAGTTTAACCGGAGTTCGGAGCACAGATACGCAGTATTTT

D: TRBD1
size: many
J: TRBJ2-5
V: TRBV6-6
length: 14
CDR3: CATKTGSNQETQYF
DNA: TGTGCCACCAAGACAGGGAGTAACCAAGAGACCCAGTACTTC

D: -
size: -
J: TRBJ2-1
V: TRBV6-2/TRBV6-3
length: 13
CDR3: CASSYSPANEQFF
DNA: TGTGCCAGCAGTTACTCGCCGGCCAATGAGCAGTTCTTC

D: -
size: -
J: TRBJ2-2
V: TRBV7-9
length: 14
CDR3: CASQGGTNTGELFF
DNA: TGTGCCAGCCAGGGGGGCACCAACACCGGGGAGCTGTTTTTT

D: -
size: -
J: TRBJ1-4
V: TRBV6-5
length: 14
CDR3: CASSYRSTNEKLFF
DNA: TGTGCCAGCAGTTATAGGTCAACTAATGAAAAACTGTTTTTT

D: -
size: many
J: TRBJ1-6
V: TRBV12-5
length: 14
CDR3: CASGPDGDNSPLHF
DNA: TGTGCTAGTGGTCCGGACGGCGACAATTCACCCCTCCACTTT

D: -
size: -
J: TRBJ2-7
V: TRBV29-1
length: 11
CDR3: CSITGLHEQYF
DNA: TGCAGCATCACGGGATTGCACGAGCAGTACTTC

D: TRBD2
size: few
J: TRBJ2-5
V: TRBV2
length: 14
CDR3: CASSREGLGETQYF
DNA: TGTGCCAGCAGCCGGGAGGGCCTAGGGGAGACCCAGTACTTC

D: -
size: -
J: TRBJ1-5
V: TRBV7-2
length: 13
CDR3: CASSTVPGRPQHF
DNA: TGTGCCAGCAGCACCGTTCCGGGGCGGCCCCAGCATTTT

D: -
size: few
J: TRBJ2-3
V: TRBV20-1
length: 14
CDR3: CSARDIQYSDTQYF
DNA: TGCAGTGCTAGAGATATCCAGTACTCAGATACGCAGTATTTT

D: TRBD1
size: many
J: TRBJ2-7
V: TRBV5-4
length: 15
CDR3: CASSSRFQGADEQYF
DNA: TGTGCCAGCAGCTCGCGATTTCAGGGGGCCGACGAGCAGTACTTC